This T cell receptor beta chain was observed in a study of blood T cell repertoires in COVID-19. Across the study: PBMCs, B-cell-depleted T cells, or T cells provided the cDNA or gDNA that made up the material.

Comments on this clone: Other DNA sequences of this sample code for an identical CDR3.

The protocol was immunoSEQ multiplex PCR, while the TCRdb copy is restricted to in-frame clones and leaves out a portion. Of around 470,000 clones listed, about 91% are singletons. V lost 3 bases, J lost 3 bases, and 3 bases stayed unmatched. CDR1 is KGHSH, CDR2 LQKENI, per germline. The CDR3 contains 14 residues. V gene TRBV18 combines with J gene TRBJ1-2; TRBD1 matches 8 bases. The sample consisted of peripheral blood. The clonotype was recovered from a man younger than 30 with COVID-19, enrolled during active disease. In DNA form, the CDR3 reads TGTGCCAGCTCACCCTTGGACAGGGACTATGGCTACACCTTC. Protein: CASSPLDRDYGYTF. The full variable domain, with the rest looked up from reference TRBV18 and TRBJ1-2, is NAGVMQNPRHLVRRRGQEARLRCSPMKGHSHVYWYRQLPEEGLKFMVYLQKENIIDESGMPKERFSAEFPKEGPSILRIQQVVRGDSAAYFCASSPLDRDYGYTFGSGTRLTVV.